One sample yielded the 3 T cell receptor beta chains listed below, sequenced in a study of response to subunit inactivated influenza vaccine. TCRdb re-called the RT-PCR reads through MiXCR, storing one row per CDR3 protein. Of about 540,000 distinct CDR3 sequences listed, around a quarter were seen once; the top ten hold 2.5% to 3%. The same data also went into a second study, on T cells expressing NK-cell markers. That investigation notes: The authors made TCR beta cDNA libraries by 5'RACE template switching. This switching added a universal primer site and UMIs.

Sequencing was performed on CD4+ T cells sorted from PBMCs, taken 11 to 12 days after vaccination. The receptors stem from a man aged 50 to 59 who received an inactivated influenza vaccine.

This clonotype has more than one count but fewer than ten. The chain combines TRBV5-6 with TRBJ2-5; the D gene could be TRBD1 or TRBD2 (5 bases each). The V end lost 0 bases, the J end lost 5 bases, and 17 bases lay between the germline ends. The germline V gene has CDR1 SGHDT and CDR2 YYEEEE. The CDR3 covers 16 residues. In DNA, the CDR3 is TGTGCCAGCAGCTTGGATCTCGCCCGGGGACGTGAGACCCAGTACTTC. Its protein is CASSLDLARGRETQYF.

A single count supports this clonotype. The rearrangement joins TRBV28 to TRBJ2-3; 10 bases agree with TRBD2. V was clipped by 3 bases and J by 6 bases; unmatched bases: 6. The germline V gene has CDR1 MDHEN and CDR2 SYDVKM. The CDR3 has 15 amino acids. The CDR3 coding sequence is TGTGCCAGCAGTTTTCTAGCGGGAGTTTCCGATACGCAGTATTTT. This encodes CASSFLAGVSDTQYF.

V is TRBV20-1 and J is TRBJ2-3, with 8 bases identical to TRBD2. V dropped 8 bases and J dropped 8; count of bases not matched to a gene: 18. The CDR3 extends over 15 amino acids. Per the germline V gene, CDR1 is DFQATT and CDR2 is SNEGSKA (reference sequence). The CDR3 loop is CSHASPSGLVGTQYF. CDR3 DNA: TGCAGTCACGCGTCGCCTAGCGGGCTGGTGGGTACGCAGTATTTT.